Listed below are T cell receptor beta chains from one sample, sequenced in a study of T cells after yellow fever vaccination. TCRdb redid the calling of the 5' RACE reads with MiXCR, one entry per CDR3 protein. Seen here are some 110,000 distinct CDR3 sequences, approximately 7.1% observed once, and the top ten hold 2.7%. The sample here was CD4+ T cells sorted from PBMCs, taken roughly 47 days after the first yellow fever vaccination. These receptors all stem from a man younger than 35 who received the YFV17D yellow fever vaccine. Both conserved end residues are trimmed from each CDR3.

j_call,v_call,cdr3_aa
TRBJ1-4,TRBV5-1,ASSIAITGTGEEKLF
TRBJ2-3,TRBV5-1,ASSLGAGDTQY
TRBJ1-2,TRBV5-6,ASSSRQDPYYGYT
TRBJ2-7,TRBV5-1,ASSFSDGSEQY
TRBJ2-3,TRBV7-2,ASSPIGGDTDTQY
TRBJ2-2,TRBV5-1,ASSFGIAGELF
TRBJ2-5,TRBV11-2,ASSLVRLAGRETQY
TRBJ2-1,TRBV12-3/TRBV12-4,ASRGLSYNEQF
TRBJ2-5,TRBV18,ASSHQPNQY
TRBJ2-1,TRBV5-1,ASSFGGPPYNEQF
TRBJ2-1,TRBV5-6,ASSRTSGATRDEQF
TRBJ1-5,TRBV19,ASTGQAWGNQPQH
TRBJ2-6,TRBV5-6,AMSSRVVSGANVLT
TRBJ2-3,TRBV7-6,ASSLRGSRTDTQY
TRBJ1-1,TRBV6-5,ASSSGGITQNTEAF
TRBJ1-1,TRBV20-1,SVPEGNTEAF
TRBJ1-5,TRBV6-1,ASSRGQGASSNQPQH
TRBJ2-3,TRBV7-2,ASSLGGGRTDTQY
TRBJ1-2,TRBV7-9,ASSRIEGYT
TRBJ2-7,TRBV20-1,SARVNRDYEQY
TRBJ2-3,TRBV4-3,ASSPSAPGGTVVRMPY
TRBJ2-2,TRBV12-3/TRBV12-4,ASTRQGAGGELF
TRBJ2-7,TRBV6-2/TRBV6-3,ASCQVGYSYEQY
TRBJ2-2,TRBV5-1,ASREGSYGELF
TRBJ2-5,TRBV10-3,AIKGASRETQY
TRBJ2-2,TRBV5-1,ASSLEGSNTGELF
TRBJ2-3,TRBV12-3/TRBV12-4,ASKLGRFDTQY
TRBJ2-2,TRBV20-1,SARGSGELF
TRBJ2-7,TRBV30,AWSLAGTGYEQY
TRBJ1-6,TRBV7-2,ASSFPRGSYNSPLH
TRBJ2-3,TRBV6-5,ASSYQGPSLTDTQY
TRBJ1-1,TRBV12-3/TRBV12-4,ASTPGQRNTEAF
TRBJ1-2,TRBV12-3/TRBV12-4,ASSLDRGGYGYT
TRBJ1-1,TRBV12-3/TRBV12-4,ASSLLRGNTEAF
TRBJ2-1,TRBV4-1,ASSHQPGQERRQF
TRBJ1-2,TRBV28,ATNPLYGYT
TRBJ2-3,TRBV19,ASSQGAGTQY
TRBJ1-4,TRBV7-6,ASSTAQGAGEKLF
TRBJ2-4,TRBV30,AWSVGSLAKNIQY
TRBJ1-6,TRBV7-2,ASSSNSPLH
TRBJ2-1,TRBV7-2,ASSSQPGYEQF
TRBJ2-5,TRBV20-1,SARGHWDDETQY
TRBJ1-1,TRBV5-1,ASSYEGQGRTEAF
TRBJ1-1,TRBV3-1,ASSQPDRGEAF
TRBJ2-7,TRBV7-2,ASSFSGTDPYEQY
TRBJ2-5,TRBV5-1,ASSLVTGQETQY
TRBJ2-5,TRBV5-1,ASSSLGASAQETQY
TRBJ2-2,TRBV5-1,ASRSLATNTGELF
TRBJ2-3,TRBV5-1,ASSLVESTDTQY
TRBJ2-5,TRBV5-1,ASRKDKEETQY
TRBJ2-5,TRBV12-3/TRBV12-4,ASNGGGQETQY
TRBJ1-6,TRBV20-1,SASGQATNNSPLH
TRBJ2-5,TRBV5-1,ASSLAGTGTETQY
TRBJ2-1,TRBV5-6,ASSLTGGNEQF